These 21 T cell receptor beta chains were sequenced from one sample in a study of cytomegalovirus exposure and HLA in healthy donors (dated by TCRdb to the late 2010s). Libraries came from the immunoSEQ multiplex PCR assay. For the multiplex PCR, a mixture combining 60 forward primers for TCR Vbeta segments and 13 reverse primers for TCR Jbeta segments was used. This immuneACCESS table, as held by TCRdb, lists in-frame sequences with V and J called but not all clones. Of the missing ones, under half trace to an unresolved V gene in checked studies; the others have no known cause. This sample is represented by about 140,000 clones; 60% to 80% of them were singletons. The ten largest clones add up to 4.5% to 6% of the sample. Sequenced sample: PBMCs. The receptors shown here come from a male donor in good health and CMV-seronegative.

This clone appeared a single time. The chain links TRBV28 to TRBJ2-7; 7 positions match TRBD1. V shed 5 bases and J 2 bases; nucleotides not matched to a gene: 3. Germline CDR1 reads MDHEN; CDR2 reads SYDVKM. This CDR3 is built from 13 residues. The CDR3 region is CASSATGPYEQYF. The CDR3 bases are TGTGCCAGCAGTGCGACAGGGCCCTACGAGCAGTACTTC.

The rearrangement links TRBV6-1 to TRBJ1-5, with D uncertain. Trimming removed 3 bases from V and 6 bases from J, with 9 bases in between. The germline V gene encodes CDR1 MNHNS and CDR2 SASEGT. This CDR3 region has 13 residues. The CDR3, as DNA: TGTGCCAGCAGTGACCCTCCGGGTCAGCCCCAGCATTTT. Protein product: CASSDPPGQPQHF.

The chain recombines TRBV28 with TRBJ2-7; the D is unclear. Deletions cut 5 bases from V and 7 bases from J, with 18 bases between. This CDR3 region has 14 residues. CDR1 and CDR2 from the germline V gene are MDHEN and SYDVKM. The CDR3 protein is CASSLWSQRQEQYF. CDR3 coding DNA: TGTGCCAGCAGTCTCTGGTCGCAGCGCCAGGAGCAGTACTTC.

The chain uses TRBV4-1 and TRBJ2-5; TRBD2 aligns across 8 bases. The CDR3 spans 13 residues. Germline trimming cut 1 base from V and 5 bases from J; bases unmatched to any gene: 0. Germline lookup yields CDR1 MGHRA and CDR2 YSYEKL. The CDR3 protein is CASSQAGGETQYF. CDR3 nucleotides: TGCGCCAGCAGCCAAGCGGGGGGGGAGACCCAGTACTTC.

This sequence joins TRBV7-3 and TRBJ1-6; maybe TRBD1 (6 bases). Trimming took 6 bases from V and 9 from J, leaving 15 bases between them. CDR1 is SGHTA and CDR2 is FQGTGA in the germline V gene. The CDR3 has 14 residues. The CDR3 DNA sequence: TGTGCCAGCAGTCTGGTGGGGGCGGGTTCACCCCTCCACTTT. Translation: CASSLVGAGSPLHF.

This chain joins TRBV25-1 and TRBJ1-4, with D possibly being TRBD1 (5 bases). Germline V CDR1 and CDR2: MGHDK, SYGVNS. The CDR3 extends over 14 amino acids. Trimming shortened V by 7 bases and J by 5 bases, and 14 bases separated the two germline ends. CDR3 loop: CASIPNGGNEKLFF. The CDR3 coding sequence is TGTGCCAGCATCCCCAACGGGGGAAATGAAAAACTGTTTTTT.

This rearrangement joins TRBV7-3 to TRBJ1-6; D is unclear. This CDR3 region has 14 residues. CDR1 and CDR2 from the germline V gene are SGHTA and FQGTGA. Trimming took 8 bases from V and 3 from J, leaving 11 bases between them. The CDR3 here is CASSPGDYNSPLHF. The CDR3 coding sequence is TGTGCCAGCTCCCCCGGGGACTATAATTCACCCCTCCACTTT.

V gene TRBV7-9 combines with J gene TRBJ2-1, with D possibly being TRBD2 (6 bases). Germline loops: CDR1 SEHNR, CDR2 FQNEAQ (reference sequence). Trimming pared 1 base from V and 0 bases from J, leaving 7 bases between. The CDR3 is 15 amino acids. The CDR3 spells CASSLGDFSYNEQFF. CDR3 coding DNA: TGTGCCAGCAGCTTAGGGGACTTCTCCTACAATGAGCAGTTCTTC. Complete variable domain (other parts from reference TRBV7-9 and TRBJ2-1): DTGVSQNPRHKITKRGQNVTFRCDPISEHNRLYWYRQTLGQGPEFLTYFQNEAQLEKSRLLSDRFSAERPKGSFSTLEIQRTEQGDSAMYLCASSLGDFSYNEQFFGPGTRLTVL.

DNA for the CDR3: TGTGCCAGCAGTGGGGTTGAGGGACTAACCCAAGAGACCCAGTACTTC. It yields the protein CASSGVEGLTQETQYF. The V and J genes are TRBV28 and TRBJ2-5; 7 bases are a match to TRBD2. The CDR3 is 16 amino acids. CDR1 and CDR2 from the germline V gene are MDHEN and SYDVKM. Losses at the gene ends were 5 bases for V and 1 base for J; bases not matched to a gene: 10.

This chain uses TRBV20-1 with TRBJ2-7; the D is unclear. Germline CDR1 reads DFQATT; CDR2 reads SNEGSKA (reference sequence). The V end lost 6 bases, the J end lost 0 bases, and 6 bases lay between the germline ends. CDR3 length: 11 amino acids. In DNA, the CDR3 is TGCAGTGCCACAAGCTCCTACGAGCAGTACTTC. It yields the protein CSATSSYEQYF.

This chain connects TRBV19 to TRBJ1-2; TRBD1 might be the D (5 bases). The CDR3 sequence is 15 residues long. From germline, CDR1 is LNHDA and CDR2 SQIVND (reference sequence). V lost 6 bases and J 5 bases, leaving 19 bases between the germline ends. CDR3 in amino acids: CASRPGAAHAYGYTF. CDR3 nucleotide sequence: TGTGCCAGTAGACCTGGGGCCGCGCATGCATATGGCTACACCTTC.

This clone has just one count. For the CDR3, the DNA is TGCGCCAGCAGCTTATCCGGGACAGGGGAAGAGACCCAGTACTTC. Translating it yields CASSLSGTGEETQYF. The chain is built from TRBV5-1 and TRBJ2-5; TRBD1 matches at 10 bases. With V trimmed by 2 bases and J by 3 bases, 4 bases remained unmatched. The CDR3 totals 15 residues. The germline CDR1 and CDR2 sequences are SGHRS and YFSETQ.

Details on this clone: Relative to the germline gene, one junction end is altered; a read error may explain this. Distinct nucleotide sequences in the sample also encode this CDR3. V gene TRBV19 combines with J gene TRBJ2-6, with D perhaps matching TRBD1 (5 bases). Germline CDR1 is LNHDA and CDR2 is SQIVND (reference sequence). The CDR3 consists of 16 residues. DNA of the CDR3: TGTGCCAGTAGTATTGTGCTCGGCTCTGGGGCCAACGTCCTGACTTTT. Translated: CASSIVLGSGANVLTF.

This rearrangement joins TRBV6-5 to TRBJ2-5; perhaps TRBD1 as D (6 bases). TRBJ2-7 explains the end of the DNA better; the J call may be wrong. CDR1 and CDR2 (germline): MNHEY, SVGAGI. This CDR3 has 14 residues. The chain's CDR3 is CASSYGPRGYEQYF. CDR3 in DNA: TGTGCCAGCAGTTATGGTCCAAGGGGGTACGAGCAGTACTTC.

This clone has just one count. This rearrangement joins TRBV2 to TRBJ2-3; tentative D call: TRBD1 (5 bases). From germline, CDR1 is SNHLY and CDR2 FYNNEI. The germline V and J ends were trimmed by 4 bases and 7 bases, with 18 bases remaining between them. The CDR3 runs to 15 residues. In DNA, the CDR3 is TGTGCCAGCAGTGGGGGAAGGGGCTACGCTTATACGCAGTATTTT. Its translation: CASSGGRGYAYTQYF.

The rearrangement joins TRBV19 to TRBJ2-7; D is perhaps TRBD1 (5 bases). The V gene's germline CDR1 is LNHDA and CDR2 SQIVND (reference sequence). The CDR3 is made up of 15 amino acids. V lost 6 bases and J lost 0, with 15 bases in between. The CDR3 DNA reads TGTGCCAGTAGAAGGACATTAACTCCCTCCTACGAGCAGTACTTC. It translates to CASRRTLTPSYEQYF.

The chain recombines TRBV9 with TRBJ2-5; 7 bases agree with TRBD1. With 0 bases clipped from V and 5 bases from J, the junction kept 10 bases outside the gene matches. This CDR3 has 16 amino acids. Germline lookup yields CDR1 SGDLS and CDR2 YYNGEE. CDR3 protein: CASSVDRGGASETQYF. The CDR3 DNA follows: TGTGCCAGCAGCGTAGATAGAGGGGGCGCTTCGGAGACCCAGTACTTC.

V is TRBV9 and J is TRBJ1-2; D gene unclear. Per the germline V gene, CDR1 is SGDLS and CDR2 is YYNGEE. The length of the CDR3 is 12 residues. The V and J ends lost 5 bases and 8 bases respectively, with 13 bases between them. CDR3 DNA sequence: TGTGCCAGCAGGCCGGGGAACGGGGGCTACACCTTC. As protein: CASRPGNGGYTF.

The chain combines TRBV18 with TRBJ1-4; D may be TRBD1 (5 bases). V was trimmed by 3 bases and J by 3 bases, leaving 8 bases between them. CDR3 length: 14 amino acids. Germline-derived CDR1 and CDR2 are KGHSH and LQKENI. The CDR3 bases are TGTGCCAGCTCACCCCGACAGCCTAATGAAAAACTGTTTTTT. Encoded protein: CASSPRQPNEKLFF.

The chain has TRBV9 and TRBJ1-1; the match to TRBD1 covers 10 bases. V dropped 3 bases and J dropped 10; count of bases not matched to a gene: 9. The CDR3 totals 14 residues. The germline V gene has CDR1 SGDLS and CDR2 YYNGEE. DNA of the CDR3: TGTGCCAGCAGCGCTTCGGACAGGGGGTCGGTAGCTTTCTTT. It is translated as CASSASDRGSVAFF.

About this clone itself: Other DNA sequences within the sample encode an identical CDR3. J is TRBJ1-1 and V is TRBV7-2, with D unclear. Looked up from germline, CDR1 is SGHTA and CDR2 is FQGNSA. The CDR3 runs 14 residues. Trimming removed 0 bases from V and 0 bases from J, with 5 bases in between. In nucleotides, the CDR3 is TGTGCCAGCAGCTTAGCCGGGGTGAACACTGAAGCTTTCTTT. Translated, it gives CASSLAGVNTEAFF.